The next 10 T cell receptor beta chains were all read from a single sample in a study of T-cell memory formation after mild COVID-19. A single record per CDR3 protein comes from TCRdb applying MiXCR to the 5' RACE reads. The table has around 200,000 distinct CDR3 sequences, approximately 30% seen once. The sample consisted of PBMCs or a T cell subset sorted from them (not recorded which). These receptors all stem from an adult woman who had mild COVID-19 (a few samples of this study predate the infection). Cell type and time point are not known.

In DNA, the CDR3 is TGTGCCAGCGGGGGACAGGGGGCATTTGAGCAGTTCTTC. It translates to CASGGQGAFEQFF. This chain uses TRBV25-1 with TRBJ2-1, with 12 bases fitting TRBD1. Germline CDR1 reads MGHDK; CDR2 reads SYGVNS. V trimming: 8 bases; J trimming: 9 bases; junction bases outside the gene matches: 5. The CDR3 spans 13 residues.

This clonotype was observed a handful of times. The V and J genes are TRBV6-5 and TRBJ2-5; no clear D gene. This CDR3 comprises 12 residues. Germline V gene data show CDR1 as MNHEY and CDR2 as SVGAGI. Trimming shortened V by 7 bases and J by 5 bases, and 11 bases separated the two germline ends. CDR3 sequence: CASTNIGETQYF. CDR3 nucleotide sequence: TGTGCCAGCACCAACATAGGGGAGACCCAGTACTTC.

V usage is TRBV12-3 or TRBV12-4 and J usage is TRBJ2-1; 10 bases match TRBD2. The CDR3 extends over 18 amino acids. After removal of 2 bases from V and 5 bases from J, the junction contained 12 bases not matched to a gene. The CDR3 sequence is CASSLRGASGSSNNEQFF. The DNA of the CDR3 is TGTGCCAGCAGTTTAAGGGGAGCTAGCGGGAGTTCTAACAATGAGCAGTTCTTC.

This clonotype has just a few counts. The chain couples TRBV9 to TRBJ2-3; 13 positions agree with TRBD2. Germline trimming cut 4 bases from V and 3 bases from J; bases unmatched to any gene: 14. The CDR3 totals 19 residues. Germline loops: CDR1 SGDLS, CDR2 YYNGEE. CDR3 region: CASSLDGTSGMIGTDTQYF. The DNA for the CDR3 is TGTGCCAGCAGCCTCGATGGGACTAGCGGGATGATTGGGACAGATACGCAGTATTTT.

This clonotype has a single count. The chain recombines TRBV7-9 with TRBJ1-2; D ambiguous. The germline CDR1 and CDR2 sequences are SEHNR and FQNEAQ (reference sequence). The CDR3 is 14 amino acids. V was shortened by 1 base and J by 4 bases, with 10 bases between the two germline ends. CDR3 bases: TGTGCCAGCAGCTTAGGCGGCTCGGGCTATGGCTACACCTTC. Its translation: CASSLGGSGYGYTF.

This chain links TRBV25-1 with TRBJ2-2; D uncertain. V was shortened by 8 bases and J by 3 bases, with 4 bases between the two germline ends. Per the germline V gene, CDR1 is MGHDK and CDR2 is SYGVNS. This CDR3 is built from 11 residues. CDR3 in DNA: TGTGCCAGCGGATACACCGGGGAGCTGTTTTTT. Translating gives CASGYTGELFF.

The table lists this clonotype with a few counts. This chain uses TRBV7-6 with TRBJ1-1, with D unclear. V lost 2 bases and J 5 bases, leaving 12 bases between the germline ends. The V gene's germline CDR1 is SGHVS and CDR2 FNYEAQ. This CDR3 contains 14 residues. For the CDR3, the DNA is TGTGCCAGCAGCTTAAAGGCAGTAGGGACTGAAGCTTTCTTT. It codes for CASSLKAVGTEAFF. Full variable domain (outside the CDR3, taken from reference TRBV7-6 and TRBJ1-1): GAGVSQSPRYKVTKRGQDVALRCDPISGHVSLYWYRQALGQGPEFLTYFNYEAQQDKSGLPNDRFSAERPEGSISTLTIQRTEQRDSAMYRCASSLKAVGTEAFFGQGTRLTVV.

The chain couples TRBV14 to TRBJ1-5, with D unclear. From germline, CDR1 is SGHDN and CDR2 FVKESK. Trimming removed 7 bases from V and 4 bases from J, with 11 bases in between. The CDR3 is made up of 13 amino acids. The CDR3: CASTSHYNQPQHF. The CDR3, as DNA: TGTGCCAGCACCTCACATTATAATCAGCCCCAGCATTTT.

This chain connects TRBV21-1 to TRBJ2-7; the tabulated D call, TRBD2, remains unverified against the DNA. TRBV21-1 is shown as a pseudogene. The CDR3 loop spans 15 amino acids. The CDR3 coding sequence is TGTGCCAGCGGACTAATGGGAGGGAGTCGGTACGAGCAGTACTTC. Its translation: CASGLMGGSRYEQYF.

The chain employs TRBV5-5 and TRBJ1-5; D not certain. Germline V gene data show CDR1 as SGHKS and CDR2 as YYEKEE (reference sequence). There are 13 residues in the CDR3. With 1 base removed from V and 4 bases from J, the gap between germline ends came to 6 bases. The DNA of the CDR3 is TGTGCCAGCAGCTTGTTGGGTAATCAGCCCCAGCATTTT. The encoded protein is CASSLLGNQPQHF.